The T cell receptor beta chain under discussion was sequenced for a study of T cells in Graves' hyperthyroidism and ophthalmopathy. There are many counts of this clonotype. Regions amplified from RNA transcripts were the TCR beta CDR3 regions. The TCR CDR3 was amplified in a first-round RT-PCR using the HTBI primer set. One entry per CDR3 protein results from TCRdb running MiXCR on the multiplex PCR reads. The table records 530,000 or so distinct CDR3 sequences, around 42% of them present only once. A patient was excluded if there was uncontrolled infection, other autoimmune disease, pregnancy or lactation. Germline assignment: CDR1 MNHNS and CDR2 SASEGT. The CDR3 has 15 residues. The V end was cut by 3 bases, the J end by 2 bases, with 13 bases between.

The chain links TRBV6-1 to TRBJ1-1; D might be TRBD1 (6 bases). The TCR sequence derives from a woman aged 18-35 years with Graves' hyperthyroidism. Sequencing was done on a sample of peripheral blood or thyroid tissue (not recorded which). CDR3 sequence reads: CASSETGVGNTEAFF. In DNA form, the CDR3 reads TGTGCCAGCAGTGAGACAGGTGTGGGTAACACTGAAGCTTTCTTT.